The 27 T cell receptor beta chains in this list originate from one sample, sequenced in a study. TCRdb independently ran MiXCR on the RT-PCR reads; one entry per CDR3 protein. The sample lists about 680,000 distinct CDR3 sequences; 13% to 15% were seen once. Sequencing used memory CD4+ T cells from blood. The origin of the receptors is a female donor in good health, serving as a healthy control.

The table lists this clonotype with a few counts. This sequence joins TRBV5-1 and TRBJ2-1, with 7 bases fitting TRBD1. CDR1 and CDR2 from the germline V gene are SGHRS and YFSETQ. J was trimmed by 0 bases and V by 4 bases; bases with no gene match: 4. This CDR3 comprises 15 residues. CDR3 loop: CASSIGTDSYNEQFF. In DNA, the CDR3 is TGCGCCAGCAGCATCGGGACAGACTCCTACAATGAGCAGTTCTTC.

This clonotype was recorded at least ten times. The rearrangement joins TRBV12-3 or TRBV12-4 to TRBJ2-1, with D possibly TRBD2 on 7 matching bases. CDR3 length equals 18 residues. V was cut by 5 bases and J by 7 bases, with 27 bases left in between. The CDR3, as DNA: TGTGCCAGCAGTGGCGGGCTAGCGGCCTTTGGGGGGCGGAATGAGCAGTTCTTC. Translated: CASSGGLAAFGGRNEQFF.

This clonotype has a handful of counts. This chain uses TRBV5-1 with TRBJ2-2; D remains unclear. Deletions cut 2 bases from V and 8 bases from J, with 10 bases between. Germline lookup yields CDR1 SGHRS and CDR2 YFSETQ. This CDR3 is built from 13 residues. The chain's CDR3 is CASSFSPPGELFF. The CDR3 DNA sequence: TGCGCCAGCAGCTTTTCACCGCCGGGGGAGCTGTTTTTT.

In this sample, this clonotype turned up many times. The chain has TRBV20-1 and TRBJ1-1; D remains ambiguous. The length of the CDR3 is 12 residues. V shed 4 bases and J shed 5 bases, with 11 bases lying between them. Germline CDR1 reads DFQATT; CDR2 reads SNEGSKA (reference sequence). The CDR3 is CSATMQPTEAFF. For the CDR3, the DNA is TGCAGTGCTACTATGCAACCTACTGAAGCTTTCTTT.

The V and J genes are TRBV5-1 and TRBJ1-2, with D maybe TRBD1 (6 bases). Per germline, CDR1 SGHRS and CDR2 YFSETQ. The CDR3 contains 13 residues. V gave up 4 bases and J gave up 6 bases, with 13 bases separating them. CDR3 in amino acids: CASSQTGLDGYTF. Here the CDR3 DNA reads TGCGCCAGCAGCCAGACAGGCTTAGATGGCTACACCTTC. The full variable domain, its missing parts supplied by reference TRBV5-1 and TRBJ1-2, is KAGVTQTPRYLIKTRGQQVTLSCSPISGHRSVSWYQQTPGQGLQFLFEYFSETQRNKGNFPGRFSGRQFSNSRSEMNVSTLELGDSALYLCASSQTGLDGYTFGSGTRLTVV.

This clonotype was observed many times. CDR3 sequence: CSASWVIGPNEQFF. The CDR3 DNA follows: TGCAGTGCTAGTTGGGTCATCGGCCCCAATGAGCAGTTCTTC. The chain has TRBV20-1 and TRBJ2-1; D not resolved. Germline V gene data show CDR1 as DFQATT and CDR2 as SNEGSKA (reference sequence). The ends were cut back, 3 bases at V and 6 bases at J, with 15 bases in the middle. This CDR3 contains 14 residues.

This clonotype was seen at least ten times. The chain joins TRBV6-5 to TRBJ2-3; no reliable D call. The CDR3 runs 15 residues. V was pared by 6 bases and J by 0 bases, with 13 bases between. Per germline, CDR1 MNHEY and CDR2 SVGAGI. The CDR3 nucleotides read TGTGCCAGCAGCACTTATCACCCAAGCACAGATACGCAGTATTTT. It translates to CASSTYHPSTDTQYF.

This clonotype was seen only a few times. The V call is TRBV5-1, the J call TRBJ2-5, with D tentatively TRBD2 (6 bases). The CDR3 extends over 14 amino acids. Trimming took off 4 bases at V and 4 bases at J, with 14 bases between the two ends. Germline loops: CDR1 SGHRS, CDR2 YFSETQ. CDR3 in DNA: TGCGCCAGCAGCGGCGGAGCGGGCGGAGAGACCCAGTACTTC. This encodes CASSGGAGGETQYF.

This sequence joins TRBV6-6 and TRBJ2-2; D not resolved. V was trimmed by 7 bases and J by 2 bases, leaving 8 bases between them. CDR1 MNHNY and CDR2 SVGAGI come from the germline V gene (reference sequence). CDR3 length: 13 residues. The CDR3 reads CASTTQNTGELFF. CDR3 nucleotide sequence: TGTGCCAGCACAACCCAAAACACCGGGGAGCTGTTTTTT.

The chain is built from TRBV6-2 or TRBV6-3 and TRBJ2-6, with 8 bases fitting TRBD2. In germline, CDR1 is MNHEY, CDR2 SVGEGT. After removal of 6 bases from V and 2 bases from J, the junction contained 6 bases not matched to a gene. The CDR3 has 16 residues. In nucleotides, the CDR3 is TGTGCCAGCAGGTTGATTAGCGGGGCTGGGGCCAACGTCCTGACTTTC. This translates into CASRLISGAGANVLTF.

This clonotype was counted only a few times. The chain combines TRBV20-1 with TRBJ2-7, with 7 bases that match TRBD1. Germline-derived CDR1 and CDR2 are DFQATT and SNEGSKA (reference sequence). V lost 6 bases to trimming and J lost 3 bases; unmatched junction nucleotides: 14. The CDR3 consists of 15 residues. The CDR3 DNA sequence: TGCAGTGCCAATTCCGGGACAGAAATAAACTACGAGCAGTACTTC. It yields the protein CSANSGTEINYEQYF.

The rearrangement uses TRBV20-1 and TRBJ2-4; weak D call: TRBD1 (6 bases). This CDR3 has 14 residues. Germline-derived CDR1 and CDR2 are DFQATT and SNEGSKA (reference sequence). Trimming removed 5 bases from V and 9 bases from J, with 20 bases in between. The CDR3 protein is CSAPEHGQIGIQYF. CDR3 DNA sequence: TGCAGTGCTCCAGAACATGGACAGATTGGCATTCAGTACTTC.

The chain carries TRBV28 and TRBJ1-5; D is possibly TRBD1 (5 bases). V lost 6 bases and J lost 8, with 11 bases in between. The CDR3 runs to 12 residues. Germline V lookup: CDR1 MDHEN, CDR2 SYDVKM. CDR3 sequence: CASRSGVEPQHF. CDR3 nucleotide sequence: TGTGCCAGCAGGTCGGGGGTAGAGCCCCAGCATTTT.

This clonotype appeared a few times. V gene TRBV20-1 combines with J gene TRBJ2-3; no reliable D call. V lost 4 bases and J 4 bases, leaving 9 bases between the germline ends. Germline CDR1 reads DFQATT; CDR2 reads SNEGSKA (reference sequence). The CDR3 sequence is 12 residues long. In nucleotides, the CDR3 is TGCAGTGCTATTGGCCCACCAGATACGCAGTATTTT. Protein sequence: CSAIGPPDTQYF.

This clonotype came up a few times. The CDR3 sequence: CSASKGAYHYEQYF. The DNA of the CDR3 is TGCAGTGCTAGTAAGGGGGCCTACCACTACGAGCAGTACTTC. The gene calls are TRBV20-1 and TRBJ2-7; 7 nucleotides line up with TRBD1. With V trimmed by 3 bases and J by 3 bases, 8 bases remained unmatched. In germline, CDR1 is DFQATT, CDR2 SNEGSKA (reference sequence). The CDR3 runs 14 residues.

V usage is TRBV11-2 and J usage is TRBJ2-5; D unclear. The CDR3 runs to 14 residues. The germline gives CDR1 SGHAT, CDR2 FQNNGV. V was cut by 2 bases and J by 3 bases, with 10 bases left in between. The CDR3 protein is CASSLMRGEETQYF. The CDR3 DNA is TGTGCCAGCAGCTTAATGCGCGGAGAAGAGACCCAGTACTTC. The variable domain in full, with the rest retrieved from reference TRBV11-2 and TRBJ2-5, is EAGVAQSPRYKIIEKRQSVAFWCNPISGHATLYWYQQILGQGPKLLIQFQNNGVVDDSQLPKDRFSAERLKGVDSTLKIQPAKLEDSAVYLCASSLMRGEETQYFGPGTRLLVL.

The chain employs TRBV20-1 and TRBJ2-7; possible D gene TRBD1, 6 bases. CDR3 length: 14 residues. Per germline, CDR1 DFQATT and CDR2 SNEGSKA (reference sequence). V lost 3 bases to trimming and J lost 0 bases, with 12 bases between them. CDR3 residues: CSARGALSSYEQYF. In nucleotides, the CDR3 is TGCAGTGCTAGGGGGGCCTTATCCTCCTACGAGCAGTACTTC.

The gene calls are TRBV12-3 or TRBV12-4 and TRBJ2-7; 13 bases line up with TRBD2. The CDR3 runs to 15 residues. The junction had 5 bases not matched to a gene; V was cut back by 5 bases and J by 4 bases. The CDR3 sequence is CASSPKLAGGYEQYF. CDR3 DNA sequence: TGTGCCAGCAGTCCAAAACTAGCGGGAGGGTACGAGCAGTACTTC.

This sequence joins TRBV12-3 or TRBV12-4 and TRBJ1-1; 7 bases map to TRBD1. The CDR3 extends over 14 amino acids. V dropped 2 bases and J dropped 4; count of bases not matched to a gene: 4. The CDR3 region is CASSLLAGGTEAFF. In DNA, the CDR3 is TGTGCCAGCAGTTTACTTGCAGGGGGCACTGAAGCTTTCTTT.

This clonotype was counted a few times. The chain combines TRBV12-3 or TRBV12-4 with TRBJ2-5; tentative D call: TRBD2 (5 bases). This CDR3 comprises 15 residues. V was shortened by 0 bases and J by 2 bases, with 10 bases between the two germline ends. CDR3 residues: CASSLARALQETQYF. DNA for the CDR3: TGTGCCAGCAGTTTAGCGAGGGCATTACAAGAGACCCAGTACTTC.

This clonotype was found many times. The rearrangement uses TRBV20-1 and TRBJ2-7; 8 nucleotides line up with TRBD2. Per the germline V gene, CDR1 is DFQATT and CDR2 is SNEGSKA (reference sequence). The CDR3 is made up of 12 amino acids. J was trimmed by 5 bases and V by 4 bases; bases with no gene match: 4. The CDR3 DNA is TGCAGTGCTACGGGGGGGCCTGACGAGCAGTACTTC. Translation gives CSATGGPDEQYF.

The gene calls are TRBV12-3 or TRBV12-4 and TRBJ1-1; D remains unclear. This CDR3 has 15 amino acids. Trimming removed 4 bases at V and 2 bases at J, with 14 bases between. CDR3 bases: TGTGCCAGCAGTTGGGAGAACCCAGGAAACACTGAAGCTTTCTTT. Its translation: CASSWENPGNTEAFF.

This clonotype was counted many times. CDR3 sequence (DNA): TGCGCCAGCAGCGTACTGGGACAGGGCGGCGAGCAGTACTTC. Translation: CASSVLGQGGEQYF. The chain combines TRBV5-1 with TRBJ2-7, with 9 bases that match TRBD1. Germline CDR1 SGHRS, CDR2 YFSETQ. V shed 4 bases and J 6 bases; nucleotides not matched to a gene: 8. The CDR3 runs 14 residues.

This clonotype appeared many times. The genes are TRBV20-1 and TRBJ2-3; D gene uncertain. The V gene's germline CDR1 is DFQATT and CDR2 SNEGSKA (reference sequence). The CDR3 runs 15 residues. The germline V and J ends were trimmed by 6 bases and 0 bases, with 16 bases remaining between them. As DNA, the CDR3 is TGCAGTGCCCTGGACCGACGCCTTAGCACAGATACGCAGTATTTT. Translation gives CSALDRRLSTDTQYF.

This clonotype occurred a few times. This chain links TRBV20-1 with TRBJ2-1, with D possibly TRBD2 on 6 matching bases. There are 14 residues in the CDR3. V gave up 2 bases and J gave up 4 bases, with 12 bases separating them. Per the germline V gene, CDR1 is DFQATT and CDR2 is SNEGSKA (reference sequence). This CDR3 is CSARLANRYNEQFF. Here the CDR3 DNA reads TGCAGTGCTAGACTAGCGAATCGGTACAATGAGCAGTTCTTC.

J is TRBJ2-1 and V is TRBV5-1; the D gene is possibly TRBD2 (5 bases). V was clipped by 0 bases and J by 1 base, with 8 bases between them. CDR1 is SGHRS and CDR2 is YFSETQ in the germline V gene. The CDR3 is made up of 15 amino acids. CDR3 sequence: CASSLAPGSYNEQFF. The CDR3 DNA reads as TGCGCCAGCAGCTTGGCGCCGGGATCCTACAATGAGCAGTTCTTC.

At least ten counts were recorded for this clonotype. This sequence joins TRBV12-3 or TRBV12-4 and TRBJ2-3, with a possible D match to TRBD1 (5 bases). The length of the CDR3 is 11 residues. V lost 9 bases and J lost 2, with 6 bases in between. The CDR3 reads CARGPTDTQYF. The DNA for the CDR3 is TGTGCCAGGGGGCCCACAGATACGCAGTATTTT.